The text below deals with one T cell receptor beta chain. The antigen is unknown. This sample is drawn from a study of blood T cells in healthy people across ages. The authors ran a second PCR of about 6 to 11 cycles using a sample-barcoded 5' primer and a J-beta primer mix. TCRdb processed the 5' RACE reads anew with MiXCR; each CDR3 protein has one entry. Of 1.2 million to 1.5 million distinct CDR3 sequences listed, approximately 40% are singletons. This CDR3 comprises 12 residues. Looked up from germline, CDR1 is LGHDT and CDR2 is YNNKEL (reference sequence). The ends were cut back, 7 bases at V and 9 bases at J, with 13 bases in the middle. Study-wide findings and caveats: Samples with more naive T cells showed higher observed beta diversity.

The chain recombines TRBV3-1 with TRBJ2-1, with TRBD2 as a possible D gene (5 bases). Sample: blood. The sequence was obtained from a young woman in good health. CDR3 DNA: TGTGCCAGCACCTCCCTAGCTAGTGAGCAGTTCTTC. Protein sequence: CASTSLASEQFF.